These 23 T cell receptor beta chains came from one sample sequenced in a study of T cell responses to AZD1222 COVID-19 vaccine. Repertoires were generated with immunoSEQ multiplex PCR, while TCRdb's copy carries only in-frame clones and drops some. The sample shows 150,000 to 200,000 clones, approximately 94% of them seen only once. The material was peripheral blood, obtained on day 0 of AZD1222 vaccination. The receptors derive from an adult in good health.

This clone was observed once. The V gene is TRBV28, the J gene TRBJ1-5; D possibly corresponds to TRBD1 (5 bases). Trimming removed 3 bases from V and 2 bases from J, with 8 bases in between. Germline loops: CDR1 MDHEN, CDR2 SYDVKM. The CDR3 extends over 14 amino acids. CDR3 sequence reads: CASSFRGRNQPQHF. The CDR3 DNA follows: TGTGCCAGCAGTTTTAGGGGTCGCAATCAGCCCCAGCATTTT.

The chain uses TRBV30 and TRBJ1-1; D not certain. V lost 3 bases and J 5 bases, leaving 16 bases between the germline ends. Germline-derived CDR1 and CDR2 are GTSNPN and SVGIG (reference sequence). The CDR3 is made up of 14 amino acids. CDR3 in DNA: TGTGCCTGGAGGCCCCGGAGCCTCGGAACTGAAGCTTTCTTT. Amino acid sequence: CAWRPRSLGTEAFF.

This clone was recorded only once. This chain connects TRBV28 to TRBJ1-5; D not resolved. V gave up 5 bases and J gave up 3 bases, with 8 bases separating them. The CDR3 spans 13 residues. Germline-derived CDR1 and CDR2 are MDHEN and SYDVKM. CDR3 coding DNA: TGTGCCAGCAGTCCGGGGTACAATCAGCCCCAGCATTTT. The encoded protein is CASSPGYNQPQHF.

This chain uses TRBV5-5 with TRBJ1-4; possibly TRBD1 for D (5 bases). Germline CDR1 is SGHKS and CDR2 is YYEKEE (reference sequence). V shed 4 bases and J shed 2 bases, with 12 bases lying between them. The CDR3 is 15 residues long. CDR3 nucleotides: TGTGCCAGCAGCGTGGCGGCAGGGACTAATGAAAAACTGTTTTTT. This codes for CASSVAAGTNEKLFF.

The chain combines TRBV30 with TRBJ1-6; TRBD1 might be the D (6 bases). Trimming took 7 bases from V and 7 from J, leaving 11 bases between them. This CDR3 is 12 amino acids long. In germline, CDR1 is GTSNPN, CDR2 SVGIG (reference sequence). The CDR3 spells CASHRVNSPLHF. The CDR3, as DNA: TGTGCCTCACACAGGGTGAATTCACCCCTCCACTTT. Full variable domain (rest looked up from reference TRBV30 and TRBJ1-6): SQTIHQWPATLVQPVGSPLSLECTVEGTSNPNLYWYRQAAGRGLQLLFYSVGIGQISSEVPQNLSASRPQDRQFILSSKKLLLSDSGFYLCASHRVNSPLHFGNGTRLTVT.

V gene TRBV7-9 combines with J gene TRBJ1-6; 7 nucleotides align to TRBD1. The CDR3 sequence is 14 residues long. Germline V lookup: CDR1 SEHNR, CDR2 FQNEAQ (reference sequence). The trim removed 8 bases at V and 4 bases at J, leaving 5 bases unmatched. CDR3 coding DNA: TGTGCCAGCCAGGGGGGTACTTATAATTCACCCCTCCACTTT. It specifies CASQGGTYNSPLHF.

The gene calls are TRBV7-9 and TRBJ1-2, with D perhaps matching TRBD1 (5 bases). The ends were cut back, 6 bases at V and 0 bases at J, with 14 bases in the middle. CDR3 size: 15 residues. Germline V gives CDR1 SEHNR, CDR2 FQNEAQ (reference sequence). The CDR3 reads CASSITGAANYGYTF. CDR3 nucleotide sequence: TGTGCCAGCAGTATAACCGGGGCCGCTAACTATGGCTACACCTTC.

This chain joins TRBV24-1 and TRBJ2-7, with 8 bases matching TRBD1. V lost 5 bases to trimming and J lost 6 bases; unmatched junction nucleotides: 5. Per the germline V gene, CDR1 is KGHDR and CDR2 is SFDVKD. The CDR3 contains 13 residues. CDR3 protein: CATSGQGSSEQYF. Written as DNA, the CDR3 is TGTGCCACCAGTGGACAGGGGAGTAGCGAGCAGTACTTC.

The V and J genes are TRBV10-1 and TRBJ1-2; maybe TRBD1 (5 bases). Germline V lookup: CDR1 WNHNN, CDR2 SYGVQD (reference sequence). V was pared by 0 bases and J by 2 bases, with 10 bases between. This CDR3 is 15 amino acids long. This chain's CDR3 is CASSESKDSNYGYTF. The CDR3 nucleotides read TGCGCCAGCAGTGAGTCGAAAGACAGCAACTATGGCTACACCTTC.

This clone was seen once. The CDR3 loop reads CASSLGQAGFQPQHF. The CDR3 bases are TGTGCCAGTAGTCTCGGACAGGCCGGGTTTCAGCCCCAGCATTTT. The rearrangement joins TRBV19 to TRBJ1-5, with TRBD1 identical over 7 bases. V shed 5 bases, J shed 6 bases, and the junction held 10 bases outside the gene matches. This CDR3 has 15 amino acids. Germline-derived CDR1 and CDR2 are LNHDA and SQIVND (reference sequence).

The V and J genes are TRBV7-2 and TRBJ1-4; D is undetermined. Between the trimmed V and J ends, which lost 5 bases and 5 bases, there was a span of 24 bases. The CDR3 runs to 18 residues. CDR1 is SGHTA and CDR2 is FQGNSA in the germline V gene. In DNA form, the CDR3 reads TGTGCCAGCAGCAAAAAGCCCCCCGTTGGAGGGAAGAATGAAAAACTGTTTTTT. Amino acids: CASSKKPPVGGKNEKLFF.

The chain combines TRBV5-1 with TRBJ2-7; no definite D call. There are 16 residues in the CDR3. The V and J ends lost 0 bases and 0 bases respectively, with 13 bases between them. Germline loops: CDR1 SGHRS, CDR2 YFSETQ. Here the CDR3 DNA reads TGCGCCAGCAGCTTGGCACCTTCCAAGAACTCCTACGAGCAGTACTTC. Translation: CASSLAPSKNSYEQYF.

V usage is TRBV28 and J usage is TRBJ1-3; maybe TRBD1 (6 bases). The CDR3 is 16 residues long. V was clipped by 1 base and J by 4 bases, with 14 bases between them. The germline V gene encodes CDR1 MDHEN and CDR2 SYDVKM. The CDR3 sequence is CASSLLGTTEGNTIYF. The CDR3 DNA is TGTGCCAGCAGTTTATTAGGGACAACCGAAGGAAACACCATATATTTT.

CDR3 DNA: TGTGCCAGCAGCTTAGTCAGGACAGGGAACACTGAAGCTTTCTTT. Protein sequence: CASSLVRTGNTEAFF. This chain connects TRBV7-2 to TRBJ1-1; 7 nucleotides match TRBD1. This CDR3 comprises 15 residues. Losses at the gene ends were 1 base for V and 1 base for J; bases not matched to a gene: 3. CDR1 SGHTA and CDR2 FQGNSA come from the germline V gene.

The J gene is TRBJ2-7, the V gene TRBV28, with a possible D match to TRBD2 (6 bases). Germline CDR1 and CDR2: MDHEN and SYDVKM. The CDR3 runs to 13 residues. V dropped 2 bases and J dropped 5 bases, with 10 bases sitting between them. The CDR3 DNA reads TGTGCCAGCAGTTTAGATCGGGGGAACGAGCAGTACTTC. Protein product: CASSLDRGNEQYF.

This clone appeared once. The chain recombines TRBV10-3 with TRBJ1-1; no definite D call. V gave up 5 bases and J gave up 4 bases, with 14 bases separating them. From germline, CDR1 is ENHRY and CDR2 SYGVKD. This CDR3 spans 14 amino acids. The CDR3 region is CAISPRGAGTEAFF. Here the CDR3 DNA reads TGTGCCATCAGTCCCCGGGGTGCGGGCACTGAAGCTTTCTTT.

There are a few counts of this clone. The chain joins TRBV4-3 to TRBJ2-1, with 9 bases lining up with TRBD2. Trimming removed 1 base from V and 4 bases from J; junction bases left unmatched: 2. This CDR3 region has 15 residues. From germline, CDR1 is LGHNA and CDR2 YSLEER. CDR3 loop: CASSQGLAAYNEQFF. In DNA form, the CDR3 reads TGCGCCAGCAGCCAAGGACTAGCGGCTTACAATGAGCAGTTCTTC.

The CDR3 nucleotides are TGTGCCAGCAGTTTGTACAGTAGCACAGATACGCAGTATTTT. As protein: CASSLYSSTDTQYF. The V and J genes are TRBV27 and TRBJ2-3, with D hard to call. CDR1 and CDR2 from the germline V gene are MNHEY and SMNVEV (reference sequence). This CDR3 has 14 residues. V lost 3 bases, J lost 0 bases, and 7 bases lay in between.

V and J are TRBV29-1 and TRBJ1-2; a weak D match, TRBD1 (5 bases). This CDR3 comprises 12 residues. Germline V gene lookup returns CDR1 SQVTM and CDR2 ANQGSEA. V was trimmed by 6 bases and J by 5 bases, leaving 13 bases between them. The CDR3 DNA reads TGCAGCGTCCCCCGGGACCGATATGGCTACACCTTC. It encodes CSVPRDRYGYTF.

The chain couples TRBV2 to TRBJ2-7, with 11 bases aligning to TRBD2. Germline assignment: CDR1 SNHLY and CDR2 FYNNEI. The CDR3 extends over 15 amino acids. Unmatched junction bases numbered 3, after V lost 5 bases and J lost 0 bases. CDR3 amino acids: CASSPSGGISYEQYF. The CDR3 DNA is TGTGCCAGCAGTCCTAGCGGGGGGATCTCCTACGAGCAGTACTTC.

V usage is TRBV10-3 and J usage is TRBJ1-2; TRBD1 matches 12 bases. V was pared by 9 bases and J by 3 bases, with 11 bases of the junction left unmatched. CDR3 size: 16 residues. Per germline, CDR1 ENHRY and CDR2 SYGVKD. The DNA for the CDR3 is TGTGCCATGAACCCGGGACAGGGGGCCGGCGACTATGGCTACACCTTC. Protein sequence: CAMNPGQGAGDYGYTF.

V gene TRBV28 combines with J gene TRBJ2-3; TRBD1 might be the D (7 bases). The CDR3 is 20 amino acids. The germline CDR1 and CDR2 sequences are MDHEN and SYDVKM. Trimming shortened V by 5 bases and J by 5 bases, and 32 bases separated the two germline ends. CDR3 coding DNA: TGTGCCAGCAGTCAAGGGGGCCCCGGGGGTCCAGGGAGGTACGGAGATACGCAGTATTTT. This translates into CASSQGGPGGPGRYGDTQYF. Filled out from reference TRBV28 and TRBJ2-3, the complete variable domain reads DVKVTQSSRYLVKRTGEKVFLECVQDMDHENMFWYRQDPGLGLRLIYFSYDVKMKEKGDIPEGYSVSREKKERFSLILESASTNQTSMYLCASSQGGPGGPGRYGDTQYFGPGTRLTVL.

V and J are TRBV13 and TRBJ2-1; the match to TRBD2 covers 12 bases. Unmatched junction bases numbered 19, after V lost 5 bases and J lost 5 bases. The CDR3 sequence is 20 residues long. Germline V gene lookup returns CDR1 PRHDT and CDR2 FYEKMQ (reference sequence). The CDR3 protein is CASSPRGLAGGPGRDNEQFF. As DNA, the CDR3 is TGTGCCAGCAGCCCCAGGGGGCTAGCGGGAGGGCCTGGGAGAGACAATGAGCAGTTCTTC.